The 13 T cell receptor beta chains given below trace back to one sample, sequenced in a study of blood T cell repertoires in COVID-19. Assay used: immunoSEQ multiplex PCR; TCRdb lists only in-frame clones, some missing. Found here are 300,000 to 400,000 clones, more than 75% of them singletons; the top ten hold 1%. The sequencing sample was made of peripheral blood. Receptors were obtained from a man in his fifties with active or convalescent COVID-19.

For this clone: At one end, the junction sequence differs from germline, possibly due to a read error. The rearrangement joins TRBV5-1 to TRBJ1-1; maybe TRBD1 (6 bases). Germline V lookup: CDR1 SGHRS, CDR2 YFSETQ. This CDR3 has 15 residues. CDR3 amino acids: CPSSDWGGANTEAFF. CDR3 nucleotides: TGCCCCAGCAGCGACTGGGGGGGCGCGAACACTGAAGCTTTCTTT. The variable domain in full, completed from reference TRBV5-1 and TRBJ1-1, reads KAGVTQTPRYLIKTRGQQVTLSCSPISGHRSVSWYQQTPGQGLQFLFEYFSETQRNKGNFPGRFSGRQFSNSRSEMNVSTLELGDSALYLCPSSDWGGANTEAFFGQGTRLTVV.

V and J are TRBV16 and TRBJ2-3; TRBD1 aligns across 10 bases. V lost 2 bases, J lost 2 bases, and 7 bases stayed unmatched. Germline V gene lookup returns CDR1 KGHSY and CDR2 FQNENV. The CDR3 has 17 residues. The DNA of the CDR3 is TGTGCCAGCAGCCAACTACCGGGACAGGGGTCCACAGATACGCAGTATTTT. Its protein is CASSQLPGQGSTDTQYF.

The chain recombines TRBV4-3 with TRBJ2-5; 8 nucleotides align to TRBD1. CDR3 size: 15 residues. V lost 1 base and J lost 5; bases outside the gene matches: 6. Germline-derived CDR1 and CDR2 are LGHNA and YSLEER. The CDR3 reads CASSQVGQGKETQYF. CDR3 bases: TGCGCCAGCAGCCAAGTAGGACAGGGCAAGGAGACCCAGTACTTC.

The CDR3 region has the DNA TGTGCCAGCAGTTACTCGGACAGGGCCTACAATGAGCAGTTCTTC. Translation gives CASSYSDRAYNEQFF. V usage is TRBV6-5 and J usage is TRBJ2-1, with TRBD1 identical over 8 bases. V dropped 0 bases and J dropped 2; count of bases not matched to a gene: 0. Germline-derived CDR1 and CDR2 are MNHEY and SVGAGI. This CDR3 comprises 15 residues.

J is TRBJ1-2 and V is TRBV27; TRBD1 aligns across 7 bases. CDR1 MNHEY and CDR2 SMNVEV come from the germline V gene (reference sequence). This CDR3 is built from 13 residues. V shed 6 bases, J shed 5 bases, and the junction held 6 bases outside the gene matches. CDR3 protein: CASRTGTVYGYTF. Written as DNA, the CDR3 is TGTGCCAGCAGAACCGGGACAGTATATGGCTACACCTTC.

The chain couples TRBV27 to TRBJ2-1, with 8 bases lining up with TRBD1. Per germline, CDR1 MNHEY and CDR2 SMNVEV (reference sequence). The ends lost 5 bases at V and 9 bases at J; junction bases unmatched: 12. The CDR3 sequence is 15 residues long. The CDR3 sequence is CASSTHSPRGLEQFF. The DNA for the CDR3 is TGTGCCAGCAGTACCCATTCTCCCAGGGGGCTTGAGCAGTTCTTC.

The chain is built from TRBV7-9 and TRBJ1-1; 9 bases fit TRBD1. After removal of 3 bases from V and 0 bases from J, the junction contained 8 bases not matched to a gene. This CDR3 has 17 residues. CDR1 SEHNR and CDR2 FQNEAQ come from the germline V gene (reference sequence). The CDR3 sequence is CASSLRGQGTLNTEAFF. The CDR3 region has the DNA TGTGCCAGCAGCTTGAGGGGACAGGGCACTCTGAACACTGAAGCTTTCTTT.

To note about this clone: Different DNA sequences within this sample yield the same CDR3. The J gene is TRBJ1-4, the V gene TRBV15, with TRBD1 matching over 7 bases. From germline, CDR1 is LNHNV and CDR2 YYDKDF (reference sequence). The CDR3 has 16 residues. V was clipped by 1 base and J by 0 bases; unmatched bases: 2. The CDR3 sequence is CATSRGQGATNEKLFF. As DNA, the CDR3 is TGTGCCACCAGCAGAGGCCAGGGGGCAACTAATGAAAAACTGTTTTTT.

In this sample, this clone turned up once. This chain joins TRBV18 and TRBJ2-7; maybe TRBD2 (5 bases). The CDR3 has 13 residues. The germline CDR1 and CDR2 sequences are KGHSH and LQKENI. Trimming pared 3 bases from V and 5 bases from J, leaving 11 bases between. The CDR3 DNA sequence: TGTGCCAGCTCACCCGGAGGTTCCAACGAGCAGTACTTC. Its protein product is CASSPGGSNEQYF.

This chain uses TRBV3-1 (or the pseudogene TRBV3-2) with TRBJ1-4, with a weak D call TRBD1 (5 bases). Per germline, CDR1 LGHDT and CDR2 YNNKEL (reference sequence). The CDR3 is 13 amino acids. The V gene lost 1 base and the J gene lost 8 bases, with 8 bases spanning the gap. The CDR3 bases are TGTGCCAGCAGCCAAGCAGGGCGCGAAAAACTGTTTTTT. The encoded protein is CASSQAGREKLFF.

The CDR3: CASSLTWGSSTYEQYF. The CDR3 DNA reads TGCGCCAGCAGCTTGACCTGGGGCAGTTCGACCTACGAGCAGTACTTC. The V call is TRBV5-1, the J call TRBJ2-7; the D gene is possibly TRBD1 (5 bases). V was cut by 1 base and J by 2 bases, with 16 bases left in between. This CDR3 spans 16 amino acids. Germline V CDR1 and CDR2: SGHRS, YFSETQ.

This clone was counted only a few times. This CDR3 is CSASSTVYEQYF. CDR3 nucleotide sequence: TGCAGTGCTAGTTCGACAGTTTACGAGCAGTACTTC. The J gene is TRBJ2-7, the V gene TRBV20-1; the D gene is possibly TRBD1 (5 bases). Germline values: CDR1 DFQATT, CDR2 SNEGSKA (reference sequence). The CDR3 has 12 amino acids. Trimming pared 3 bases from V and 4 bases from J, leaving 10 bases between.

In the case of this clone: The sample contains more than one DNA sequence encoding this CDR3. J is TRBJ1-5 and V is TRBV9; D is undetermined. There are 14 residues in the CDR3. Germline CDR1 SGDLS, CDR2 YYNGEE. With 0 bases removed from V and 1 base from J, the gap between germline ends came to 5 bases. The CDR3 bases are TGTGCCAGCAGCGTAGGGGCGAGCAATCAGCCCCAGCATTTT. It codes for CASSVGASNQPQHF.